Given below is one TCR beta chain in context. Its antigen is not known. Each cDNA got a UMI-containing oligo ligated at its 3' end. The first PCR ran approximately 4 cycles with an equimolar RC1.1 and RC1.2 beta primer mix. TCRdb reprocessed the UMI-ligation and nested PCR reads with MiXCR, giving one entry per CDR3 protein. The sample carries 40,000 to 55,000 distinct CDR3 sequences, approximately 10% recorded once. This sample was included in a study of quantifying T cell responses using KT2 cells. Background on the study: RNA was reverse transcribed with TCR alpha and beta constant-region primers. The T4 ligation step was estimated to exceed 8% efficiency under optimum conditions.

Notes on the study in general: Detection of KT2 sequences held at the lowest tested level, about one cell per 100,000 PBMC.

Per germline, CDR1 LGHNA and CDR2 YSLEER. The CDR3 is 18 residues long. V shed 0 bases and J 0 bases; nucleotides not matched to a gene: 6. The sample is PBMC spiked with counted cells of clone KT2. A range of KT2-to-PBMC ratios was made using fixed PBMC numbers. Sequencing used PBMCs spiked with cells of the T cell clone KT2. This TCR came from a human donor. The V gene is TRBV4-3, the J gene TRBJ1-1; 11 bases agree with TRBD1. The CDR3 DNA follows: TGCGCCAGCAGCCAAGATTGGGACAGGGGGGCGATGAACACTGAAGCTTTCTTT. Its protein product is CASSQDWDRGAMNTEAFF.